This record covers a single T cell receptor (beta chain). What it recognizes is unknown. These data come from a study of PD-L1 blockade in urothelial cancer. For the study at large: Patients, treated from about 2014 onward, received atezolizumab 1,200 mg intravenously every 3 weeks. Patients' prior chemotherapy regimens numbered 0 to 3. After treatment start, blood was analyzed at 3 weeks (second dose) and at 6 weeks.

Trimming removed 0 bases from V and 3 bases from J, with 15 bases in between. Germline V gives CDR1 SGDLS, CDR2 YYNGEE. This CDR3 has 16 amino acids. Study-wide results and limits: Durable-benefit patients showed greater tumor-associated blood clone expansion at 3 weeks.

The time point here: pretreatment peripheral blood. The assay was immunoSEQ multiplex PCR, and TCRdb's table has in-frame clones only and misses some. The sample carries under 55,000 clones, about 86% recorded once. The receptor comes from a man between 65 and 85 years old with urothelial cancer. Specimen: PBMCs, collected around atezolizumab (anti-PD-L1) treatment. The chain is built from TRBV9 and TRBJ2-5; no firm D call. DNA for the CDR3: TGTGCCAGCAGCGTAGGTAGTAGTGTAGCTAAAGAGACCCAGTACTTC. Translation: CASSVGSSVAKETQYF.